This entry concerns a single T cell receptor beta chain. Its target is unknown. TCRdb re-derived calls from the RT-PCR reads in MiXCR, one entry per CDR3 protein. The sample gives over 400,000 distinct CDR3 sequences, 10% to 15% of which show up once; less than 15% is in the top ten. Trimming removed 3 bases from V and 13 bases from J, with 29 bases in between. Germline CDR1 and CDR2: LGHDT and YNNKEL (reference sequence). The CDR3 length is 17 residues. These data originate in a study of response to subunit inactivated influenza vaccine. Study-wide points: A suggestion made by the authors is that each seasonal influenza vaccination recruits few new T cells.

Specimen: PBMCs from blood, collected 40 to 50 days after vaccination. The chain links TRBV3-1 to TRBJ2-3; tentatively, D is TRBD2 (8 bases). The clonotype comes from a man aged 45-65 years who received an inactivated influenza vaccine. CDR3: CASSHPLSTGTGTRKYF. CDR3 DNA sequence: TGTGCCAGCAGCCATCCCCTTTCGACAGGGACCGGGACTAGGAAGTATTTT.